This T cell receptor (beta chain) was recorded in a study of cytomegalovirus exposure and HLA in healthy donors. Overall study results and limits: TCR sequences were mostly rare, though some public TCRs occurred in many donors.

The PCR had 60 Vbeta and 13 Jbeta primers. TCRdb's copy holds only in-frame clones and misses some; the assay was immunoSEQ multiplex PCR. The table includes approximately 140,000 clones, over 70% detected once. This clone was counted between two and nine times. Its antigen is currently unknown. The germline CDR1 and CDR2 sequences are SGDLS and YYNGEE. This CDR3 region has 15 residues. V lost 2 bases and J 5 bases, leaving 13 bases between the germline ends. Sequenced: PBMCs. This chain connects TRBV9 to TRBJ1-4, with a weak D call TRBD1 (6 bases). This clonotype originated in a man younger than 35 in good health and CMV-seronegative. DNA of the CDR3: TGTGCCAGCAGCGTGTCAGGGGTGACAAATGAAAAACTGTTTTTT. It specifies CASSVSGVTNEKLFF.